This T cell receptor (beta chain) was captured in a study of blood T cell repertoires in COVID-19. Study in general: COVID-19 samples from acute and convalescent phases originated in the United States, Italy and Spain.

Method: immunoSEQ multiplex PCR; TCRdb's copy keeps in-frame clones and lacks some. The sample lists around 95,000 clones; 70% to 90% were seen once. CDR1 and CDR2 from the germline V gene are SGHKS and YYEKEE (reference sequence). Trimming cost V 1 base and J 3 bases, with 7 bases left between them. The CDR3 is 13 amino acids. This receptor was identified in a man aged 50 to 60 with active or convalescent COVID-19. The chain links TRBV5-5 to TRBJ1-1; D is undetermined. The sequenced sample was peripheral blood. The CDR3 nucleotides read TGTGCCAGCAGCTTGTACGGGGACACTGAAGCTTTCTTT. The encoded protein is CASSLYGDTEAFF.